Below, 21 T cell receptor beta chains from the same sample are listed, as sequenced in a study of blood T cell repertoires in COVID-19. The protocol was immunoSEQ multiplex PCR, while the TCRdb copy is restricted to in-frame clones and leaves out a portion. In the table there are tens of thousands of clones, over 60% of which are singletons. Sequenced: peripheral blood. These receptors came from an elderly woman with active or convalescent COVID-19.

V gene TRBV4-3 combines with J gene TRBJ1-5, with 9 positions matching TRBD1. The CDR3 contains 15 residues. Germline CDR1 LGHNA, CDR2 YSLEER. The V gene end was trimmed by 1 base and the J gene end by 6 bases; junction bases not matched to a gene: 4. CDR3 loop: CASSQAWDRVQPQHF. CDR3 sequence (DNA): TGCGCCAGCAGCCAAGCTTGGGACAGGGTTCAGCCCCAGCATTTT.

This chain links TRBV5-4 with TRBJ1-3; maybe TRBD1 (6 bases). V lost 5 bases and J 4 bases, leaving 16 bases between the germline ends. The CDR3 runs 15 residues. Per germline, CDR1 SGHNT and CDR2 YYREEE (reference sequence). For the CDR3, the DNA is TGTGCCAGCAGTGTGGGAGGGGGGGACGGAAACACCATATATTTT. This gives the protein CASSVGGGDGNTIYF.

The rearrangement joins TRBV7-8 to TRBJ2-1; 7 bases are shared with TRBD2. The length of the CDR3 is 16 residues. CDR1 and CDR2 (germline): SGHVS, FQNEAQ. V trimming: 5 bases; J trimming: 0 bases; junction bases outside the gene matches: 7. The CDR3 nucleotides read TGTGCCAGCAGCCCCCGGGACTACAGCTCCTACAATGAGCAGTTCTTC. This encodes CASSPRDYSSYNEQFF.

This chain uses TRBV5-4 with TRBJ1-1; 7 bases map to TRBD1. The CDR3 totals 15 residues. CDR1 is SGHNT, CDR2 YYREEE, per germline (reference sequence). The ends lost 4 bases at V and 1 base at J; junction bases unmatched: 7. CDR3: CASSLPTGQNTEAFF. The CDR3 bases are TGTGCCAGCAGCCTGCCGACAGGGCAGAACACTGAAGCTTTCTTT. The variable domain in full, completed from reference TRBV5-4 and TRBJ1-1, reads ETGVTQSPTHLIKTRGQQVTLRCSSQSGHNTVSWYQQALGQGPQFIFQYYREEENGRGNFPPRFSGLQFPNYSSELNVNALELDDSALYLCASSLPTGQNTEAFFGQGTRLTVV.

There are a few counts of this clone. The chain joins TRBV25-1 to TRBJ2-5; weak D call: TRBD1 (5 bases). Germline V CDR1 and CDR2: MGHDK, SYGVNS. V was clipped by 6 bases and J by 0 bases, with 11 bases between them. The CDR3 extends over 14 amino acids. This CDR3 reads CASRMTAYQETQYF. CDR3 sequence (DNA): TGTGCCAGCAGGATGACAGCGTACCAAGAGACCCAGTACTTC.

This chain connects TRBV30 to TRBJ2-6, with D tentatively TRBD2 (5 bases). The germline V gene has CDR1 GTSNPN and CDR2 SVGIG (reference sequence). The CDR3 loop spans 11 amino acids. The V and J ends lost 4 bases and 13 bases respectively, with 11 bases between them. CDR3 bases: TGTGCCTGGACTACAACGGGGGTCCTGACTTTC. It codes for CAWTTTGVLTF.

The chain recombines TRBV19 with TRBJ2-5; 7 bases map to TRBD2. Germline trimming cut 9 bases from V and 4 bases from J; bases unmatched to any gene: 11. From germline, CDR1 is LNHDA and CDR2 SQIVND (reference sequence). The CDR3 runs 14 residues. The CDR3 bases are TGTGCCAGCCGAGCCACCGGGGGGTCAGAGACCCAGTACTTC. This sequence encodes CASRATGGSETQYF.

CDR3 DNA sequence: TGTGCCAGCAGCTTGCCCCGGGGTGAAAAACTGTTTTTT. Its translation: CASSLPRGEKLFF. The V call is TRBV5-6, the J call TRBJ1-4; D not resolved. The CDR3 is 13 amino acids. Germline V CDR1 and CDR2: SGHDT, YYEEEE. Trimming took off 1 base at V and 7 bases at J, with 8 bases between the two ends.

This clone was detected only once. The chain couples TRBV5-1 to TRBJ2-1, with 12 bases matching TRBD2. CDR1 and CDR2 (germline): SGHRS, YFSETQ. The CDR3 consists of 16 residues. J lost 4 bases, V lost 0 bases, and 2 bases had no gene match. As DNA, the CDR3 is TGCGCCAGCAGCTTGGTAGGGACTAGCGGGTACAATGAGCAGTTCTTC. Translation: CASSLVGTSGYNEQFF.

The chain recombines TRBV6-5 with TRBJ1-1; D gene uncertain. Germline V gives CDR1 MNHEY, CDR2 SVGAGI. V lost 6 bases and J 5 bases, leaving 16 bases between the germline ends. CDR3 size: 14 residues. This chain's CDR3 is CASSNPGKDTEAFF. The CDR3 DNA is TGTGCCAGCAGCAATCCCGGGAAGGATACTGAAGCTTTCTTT.

This clone was recorded a few times. The chain joins TRBV7-2 to TRBJ2-2; 8 bases match TRBD2. V shed 3 bases, J shed 8 bases, and the junction held 2 bases outside the gene matches. Germline values: CDR1 SGHTA, CDR2 FQGNSA. The CDR3 runs 13 residues. Here the CDR3 reads CASSFASGGELFF. The CDR3, as DNA: TGTGCCAGCAGCTTCGCTAGCGGGGGGGAGCTGTTTTTT.

The V gene is TRBV27, the J gene TRBJ1-1; 9 nucleotides agree with TRBD1. Germline CDR1 is MNHEY and CDR2 is SMNVEV (reference sequence). Unmatched junction bases numbered 14, after V lost 5 bases and J lost 10 bases. This CDR3 has 15 amino acids. The CDR3 DNA follows: TGTGCCAGCAGTCTCGAGCCCTTACAGGGGGCGGGAGCTTTCTTT. Translating it yields CASSLEPLQGAGAFF.

The chain uses TRBV28 and TRBJ1-6, with TRBD1 as a possible D gene (6 bases). Trimming took off 2 bases at V and 8 bases at J, with 16 bases between the two ends. This CDR3 has 16 residues. Germline V gene sequence: CDR1 MDHEN, CDR2 SYDVKM. The chain's CDR3 is CASSLPNRVWDSPLHF. CDR3 nucleotides: TGTGCCAGCAGTTTACCCAACAGGGTTTGGGATTCACCCCTCCACTTT.

The chain recombines TRBV9 with TRBJ2-5, with TRBD2 matching over 8 bases. Looked up from germline, CDR1 is SGDLS and CDR2 is YYNGEE. The V gene end was trimmed by 4 bases and the J gene end by 2 bases; junction bases not matched to a gene: 4. This CDR3 has 14 residues. Written as DNA, the CDR3 is TGTGCCAGCAGCCCAACTAGCGGACAAGAGACCCAGTACTTC. Its translation is CASSPTSGQETQYF.

The chain couples TRBV7-3 to TRBJ1-6, with D tentatively TRBD1 (5 bases). Germline CDR1 and CDR2: SGHTA and FQGTGA. The CDR3 has 14 residues. V dropped 4 bases and J dropped 5 bases, with 9 bases sitting between them. Here the CDR3 reads CASSSGEDNSPLHF. The CDR3 DNA reads as TGTGCCAGCAGCTCGGGGGAGGATAATTCACCCCTCCACTTT.

V is TRBV2 and J is TRBJ1-6; no clear D gene. The CDR3 consists of 16 residues. V was shortened by 3 bases and J by 0 bases, with 9 bases between the two germline ends. Germline V gene sequence: CDR1 SNHLY, CDR2 FYNNEI. The CDR3 reads CASSDGRSSYNSPLHF. CDR3 nucleotides: TGTGCCAGCAGTGATGGTCGGAGCTCCTATAATTCACCCCTCCACTTT.

This chain links TRBV3-1 (or the pseudogene TRBV3-2) with TRBJ2-1; 12 nucleotides agree with TRBD2. The length of the CDR3 is 15 residues. J lost 5 bases, V lost 4 bases, and 3 bases had no gene match. In germline, CDR1 is LGHDT, CDR2 YNNKEL (reference sequence). The CDR3 DNA reads as TGTGCCAGCAGCCCTAGGACTAGCGGGGACAATGAGCAGTTCTTC. Translated: CASSPRTSGDNEQFF.

This clone was recorded once. The chain links TRBV5-4 to TRBJ2-2, with TRBD1 matching over 7 bases. Germline V lookup: CDR1 SGHNT, CDR2 YYREEE (reference sequence). The CDR3 runs 16 residues. V trimming: 4 bases; J trimming: 3 bases; junction bases outside the gene matches: 9. Here the CDR3 reads CASSDPTGYYTGELFF. CDR3 in DNA: TGTGCCAGCAGCGACCCGACAGGGTATTACACCGGGGAGCTGTTTTTT.

This clone was seen only once. V usage is TRBV13 and J usage is TRBJ1-1, with 7 bases matching TRBD1. The CDR3 totals 13 residues. J gave up 6 bases and V 4 bases, and 5 bases lay outside the gene matches. Per germline, CDR1 PRHDT and CDR2 FYEKMQ (reference sequence). This CDR3 reads CASSWEDRAEAFF. The CDR3 DNA follows: TGTGCCAGCAGCTGGGAAGACAGGGCTGAAGCTTTCTTT.

The sample holds many counts of this clone. The chain joins TRBV30 to TRBJ2-5; tentatively, D is TRBD2 (7 bases). Germline V gene sequence: CDR1 GTSNPN, CDR2 SVGIG (reference sequence). With 4 bases removed from V and 5 bases from J, the gap between germline ends came to 17 bases. The CDR3 is made up of 14 amino acids. DNA of the CDR3: TGTGCCTGGAAAATGGCGGGGGCGGGGGAGACCCAGTACTTC. Translation gives CAWKMAGAGETQYF.

The rearrangement links TRBV24-1 to TRBJ2-1; 8 nucleotides line up with TRBD2. Germline V lookup: CDR1 KGHDR, CDR2 SFDVKD. The ends lost 4 bases at V and 9 bases at J; junction bases unmatched: 4. The CDR3 is 13 amino acids. The CDR3 region has the DNA TGTGCCACCAGTGACGGAGCGGGGGCTGAGCAGTTCTTC. Translated: CATSDGAGAEQFF.